This T cell receptor beta chain was sequenced in a study of T cell repertoires in cytomegalovirus infection. Study as a whole: Public TCR beta signature analysis indicated the presence of both CMV infection and matching HLA type. General study points: Across the ex vivo response, the dominant clonotypes were HLA-C-restricted CMV-specific TCR beta clonotypes.

MiXCR, run by TCRdb on the reads, gives a single entry per CDR3 protein. The repertoire has roughly 500,000 distinct CDR3 sequences, approximately 10% of them found once; the top ten carry around 9.6%. The germline CDR1 and CDR2 sequences are MDHEN and SYDVKM. With 5 bases removed from V and 5 bases from J, the gap between germline ends came to 10 bases. The CDR3 runs to 13 residues. Of note for this clonotype: Its antigen is still unknown.

The TCR sequence derives from a human donor in good health (CMV status not recorded). Some clones in this sample may be carry-over from other donors' samples. Sequenced input: PBMCs. The J gene is TRBJ1-5, the V gene TRBV28; tentatively, D is TRBD1 (5 bases). DNA of the CDR3: TGTGCCAGCAGTCGTCCACAGGATCAGCCCCAGCATTTT. This sequence encodes CASSRPQDQPQHF.